These 23 T cell receptor beta chains were sequenced from one sample in a study of blood T cell repertoires in COVID-19. Assay: immunoSEQ multiplex PCR; the TCRdb copy retains only in-frame clones and omits some. The sample shows some 170,000 clones, about 78% of them seen only once. The sample comprised PBMCs or T cells enriched from blood (not recorded which). The origin of the receptors is a woman aged 45 to 65 who had recovered from COVID-19.

CDR3 in DNA: TGTGCCAGCTCACCAAGAGGACTAGCGGGAGTGGGGGACTACAATGAGCAGTTCTTC. This gives the protein CASSPRGLAGVGDYNEQFF. This rearrangement joins TRBV18 to TRBJ2-1, with 13 positions matching TRBD2. The germline CDR1 and CDR2 sequences are KGHSH and LQKENI. This CDR3 has 19 amino acids. The trim removed 2 bases at V and 3 bases at J, leaving 10 bases unmatched.

The rearrangement joins TRBV27 to TRBJ2-4; maybe TRBD1 (6 bases). This CDR3 spans 15 amino acids. Trimming took 5 bases from V and 8 from J, leaving 19 bases between them. From germline, CDR1 is MNHEY and CDR2 SMNVEV (reference sequence). The CDR3 nucleotides read TGTGCCAGCAGTCTGGCCACTCAGGGGAGAGACATTCAGTACTTC. It translates to CASSLATQGRDIQYF.

The chain uses TRBV7-6 and TRBJ1-3; D gene unclear. CDR1 and CDR2 from the germline V gene are SGHVS and FNYEAQ. Between the trimmed V and J ends, which lost 2 bases and 1 base, there was a span of 12 bases. This CDR3 is 16 amino acids long. CDR3 DNA sequence: TGTGCCAGCAGCTTATCGCCGGGAGGGTCTGGAAACACCATATATTTT. Translated, it gives CASSLSPGGSGNTIYF.

The chain is built from TRBV28 and TRBJ2-2; TRBD2 might be the D (5 bases). The CDR3 has 18 amino acids. Germline V gene lookup returns CDR1 MDHEN and CDR2 SYDVKM. V was pared by 5 bases and J by 3 bases, with 22 bases between. For the CDR3, the DNA is TGTGCCAGCAGTCCCATAGGACTCGCCGGGAAAGACACCGGGGAGCTGTTTTTT. Its translation: CASSPIGLAGKDTGELFF.

This clone was picked up one time. The chain uses TRBV5-6 and TRBJ2-7; 11 bases are shared with TRBD1. The CDR3 sequence is 15 residues long. V lost 3 bases, J lost 4 bases, and 6 bases stayed unmatched. Germline values: CDR1 SGHDT, CDR2 YYEEEE. CDR3 nucleotide sequence: TGTGCCAGCAGCTCCCGGGACAGGGGGGGGTACGAGCAGTACTTC. It yields the protein CASSSRDRGGYEQYF.

V usage is TRBV7-9 and J usage is TRBJ2-1, with 7 positions matching TRBD2. In germline, CDR1 is SEHNR, CDR2 FQNEAQ (reference sequence). This CDR3 spans 16 amino acids. The ends lost 5 bases at V and 8 bases at J; junction bases unmatched: 15. The CDR3 bases are TGTGCCAGCAGCCGTAGTGGTGGTAGCGGGTACGATGAGCAGTTCTTC. Protein product: CASSRSGGSGYDEQFF.

This clone was seen only a few times. The chain combines TRBV5-4 with TRBJ2-5, with 7 bases aligning to TRBD2. The CDR3 consists of 14 residues. Germline V gene sequence: CDR1 SGHNT, CDR2 YYREEE (reference sequence). V gave up 3 bases and J gave up 5 bases; unmatched junction bases: 7. The CDR3 nucleotides are TGTGCCAGCAGCTCATTGGACGGGGGGGAGACCCAGTACTTC. This sequence encodes CASSSLDGGETQYF.

V usage is TRBV6-4 and J usage is TRBJ2-1; no clear D gene. The CDR3 consists of 11 residues. The V end was cut by 3 bases, the J end by 9 bases, with 6 bases between. Germline V CDR1 and CDR2: MRHNA, SNTAGT. CDR3 in amino acids: CASSESGEQFF. The CDR3 DNA reads TGTGCCAGCAGTGAATCGGGTGAGCAGTTCTTC.

The chain couples TRBV4-1 to TRBJ1-2, with TRBD1 matching 8 bases. Looked up from germline, CDR1 is MGHRA and CDR2 is YSYEKL. CDR3 length equals 13 residues. V dropped 4 bases and J dropped 8; count of bases not matched to a gene: 6. DNA for the CDR3: TGCGCCAGCAGCCCGGACAGGGCTCAGGGCTACACCTTC. Translating it yields CASSPDRAQGYTF.

The chain joins TRBV10-1 to TRBJ2-1; tentative D call: TRBD1 (5 bases). In germline, CDR1 is WNHNN, CDR2 SYGVQD (reference sequence). Trimming took off 0 bases at V and 8 bases at J, with 14 bases between the two ends. The CDR3 is 15 residues long. CDR3 sequence (DNA): TGCGCCAGCAGTGAGTCCCTTACCCCCAGGGATGAGCAGTTCTTC. Its protein is CASSESLTPRDEQFF.

This clone was detected only once. The genes are TRBV2 and TRBJ1-6; perhaps TRBD1 as D (5 bases). Trimming took off 6 bases at V and 4 bases at J, with 16 bases between the two ends. In germline, CDR1 is SNHLY, CDR2 FYNNEI. The CDR3 runs 16 residues. CDR3 nucleotides: TGTGCCAGCAGCGCACAAGGGGCCCAGTATAATTCACCCCTCCACTTT. Residues: CASSAQGAQYNSPLHF. The variable domain in full, completed from reference TRBV2 and TRBJ1-6, reads EPEVTQTPSHQVTQMGQEVILRCVPISNHLYFYWYRQILGQKVEFLVSFYNNEISEKSEIFDDQFSVERPDGSNFTLKIRSTKLEDSAMYFCASSAQGAQYNSPLHFGNGTRLTVT.

The chain uses TRBV18 and TRBJ1-1; D unresolved. Germline V gene sequence: CDR1 KGHSH, CDR2 LQKENI. This CDR3 comprises 13 residues. The V and J ends lost 0 bases and 7 bases respectively, with 9 bases between them. CDR3 loop: CASSPPGRSEAFF. In DNA form, the CDR3 reads TGTGCCAGCTCACCACCAGGGAGAAGTGAAGCTTTCTTT.

The chain combines TRBV15 with TRBJ2-7; perhaps TRBD2 as D (6 bases). The CDR3 is 15 residues long. Germline V gene lookup returns CDR1 LNHNV and CDR2 YYDKDF (reference sequence). The V gene lost 0 bases and the J gene lost 1 base, with 10 bases spanning the gap. The CDR3 region is CATSRDFGGSYEQYF. The CDR3 DNA sequence: TGTGCCACCAGCAGAGATTTCGGGGGTTCCTACGAGCAGTACTTC.

V gene TRBV11-2 combines with J gene TRBJ2-3; 11 bases are a match to TRBD2. The CDR3 is 17 residues long. From germline, CDR1 is SGHAT and CDR2 FQNNGV. V lost 2 bases and J lost 4; bases outside the gene matches: 8. The CDR3: CASSLSGSGRAPDTQYF. In nucleotides, the CDR3 is TGTGCCAGCAGCTTATCGGGTAGCGGGAGGGCCCCAGATACGCAGTATTTT.

The chain recombines TRBV5-1 with TRBJ1-1; D possibly corresponds to TRBD1 (5 bases). Germline CDR1 reads SGHRS; CDR2 reads YFSETQ. CDR3 length equals 16 residues. With 4 bases removed from V and 0 bases from J, the gap between germline ends came to 16 bases. CDR3 nucleotides: TGCGCCAGCAGCATTCTTGCCAGGGATTTGAACACTGAAGCTTTCTTT. Translating gives CASSILARDLNTEAFF.

The rearrangement links TRBV29-1 to TRBJ2-7; D ambiguous. This CDR3 spans 14 amino acids. V was shortened by 5 bases and J by 2 bases, with 16 bases between the two germline ends. CDR1 and CDR2 from the germline V gene are SQVTM and ANQGSEA. The CDR3 sequence is CSVIKQDLPYEQYF. The CDR3 nucleotides read TGCAGCGTTATAAAGCAGGATCTTCCCTACGAGCAGTACTTC.

V and J are TRBV28 and TRBJ2-2, with a weak D call TRBD1 (5 bases). Germline loops: CDR1 MDHEN, CDR2 SYDVKM. With 7 bases removed from V and 4 bases from J, the gap between germline ends came to 13 bases. CDR3 length equals 14 residues. The CDR3 region has the DNA TGTGCCAGCACGAGGCAGGGTTCCACCGGGGAGCTGTTTTTT. Encoded protein: CASTRQGSTGELFF.

V gene TRBV15 combines with J gene TRBJ1-2; TRBD1 might be the D (5 bases). CDR3 length: 15 amino acids. CDR1 is LNHNV, CDR2 YYDKDF, per germline (reference sequence). Trimming left V 0 bases short and J 2 bases short, with 10 bases between. The CDR3 reads CATSRDRAENYGYTF. In DNA, the CDR3 is TGTGCCACCAGCAGAGACAGGGCCGAAAACTATGGCTACACCTTC.

V and J are TRBV18 and TRBJ2-1; 8 nucleotides match TRBD2. V shed 6 bases and J 3 bases; nucleotides not matched to a gene: 10. The CDR3 runs 16 residues. Germline-derived CDR1 and CDR2 are KGHSH and LQKENI. DNA for the CDR3: TGTGCCAGCTCCCAGGTCGGGAGGGCCGACTACAATGAGCAGTTCTTC. Its protein is CASSQVGRADYNEQFF.

The CDR3 region is CASGGTSGRGEQYF. The CDR3 DNA follows: TGTGCCAGCGGGGGGACTAGCGGGAGGGGCGAGCAGTACTTC. V and J are TRBV3-1 (or the pseudogene TRBV3-2) and TRBJ2-7, with TRBD2 matching over 16 bases. With 8 bases clipped from V and 6 bases from J, the junction kept 4 bases outside the gene matches. Germline values: CDR1 LGHDT, CDR2 YNNKEL (reference sequence). The CDR3 runs to 14 residues.

The CDR3 loop is CASEASSSGANVLTF. DNA for the CDR3: TGTGCCAGCGAGGCAAGTTCCTCTGGGGCCAACGTCCTGACTTTC. V is TRBV9 and J is TRBJ2-6, with D hard to call. V lost 7 bases and J 0 bases, leaving 11 bases between the germline ends. The CDR3 extends over 15 amino acids. Germline CDR1 and CDR2: SGDLS and YYNGEE. The complete variable domain, with remaining parts taken from reference TRBV9 and TRBJ2-6, reads DSGVTQTPKHLITATGQRVTLRCSPRSGDLSVYWYQQSLDQGLQFLIQYYNGEERAKGNILERFSAQQFPDLHSELNLSSLELGDSALYFCASEASSSGANVLTFGAGSRLTVL.

The genes are TRBV19 and TRBJ2-1; TRBD2 matches at 9 bases. CDR1 LNHDA and CDR2 SQIVND come from the germline V gene (reference sequence). Trimming cost V 7 bases and J 4 bases; bases outside gene matches: 2. The CDR3 loop spans 13 amino acids. The CDR3 is CASNSGSYNEQFF. In DNA form, the CDR3 reads TGTGCCAGTAATAGCGGGAGTTACAATGAGCAGTTCTTC.

V gene TRBV7-8 combines with J gene TRBJ2-3, with D unclear. Trimming cost V 0 bases and J 4 bases, with 8 bases left between them. Germline V gene sequence: CDR1 SGHVS, CDR2 FQNEAQ. The CDR3 loop spans 14 amino acids. This CDR3 is CASSLAESADTQYF. DNA of the CDR3: TGTGCCAGCAGCTTAGCAGAGAGCGCAGATACGCAGTATTTT.